This section outlines one TCR beta chain sequence together with its context. Antigen unknown. The data were taken from a study of PD-1 blockade in classical Hodgkin lymphoma. Study-level findings and limits: Differences between repertoires have undefined causes, possibly disease activity or prior therapy. A reduction in baseline TCR diversity was reportedly seen in newly diagnosed patients relative to healthy donors.

V gave up 7 bases and J gave up 1 base, with 10 bases separating them. Germline values: CDR1 SNHLY, CDR2 FYNNEI. There are 13 residues in the CDR3. The time point is: newly diagnosed, previously untreated cHL patient sample. It was PBMCs in newly diagnosed, untreated classical Hodgkin lymphoma that served as comparison. Libraries were prepared by immunoSEQ multiplex PCR; TCRdb keeps only in-frame clonotypes and omits some of them. Of fewer than 35,000 clones detected, 90% to 95% appear once; the ten largest clones hold roughly 2.5%. Sequencing was carried out using peripheral blood mononuclear cells (PBMCs). The V and J genes are TRBV2 and TRBJ1-1; D is possibly TRBD1 (5 bases). This receptor was taken from a human donor with classical Hodgkin lymphoma. CDR3 sequence reads: CASIRDSNTEAFF. The CDR3 coding sequence is TGTGCCAGCATACGGGACTCGAACACTGAAGCTTTCTTT. Variable domain in full (rest from reference TRBV2 and TRBJ1-1): EPEVTQTPSHQVTQMGQEVILRCVPISNHLYFYWYRQILGQKVEFLVSFYNNEISEKSEIFDDQFSVERPDGSNFTLKIRSTKLEDSAMYFCASIRDSNTEAFFGQGTRLTVV.